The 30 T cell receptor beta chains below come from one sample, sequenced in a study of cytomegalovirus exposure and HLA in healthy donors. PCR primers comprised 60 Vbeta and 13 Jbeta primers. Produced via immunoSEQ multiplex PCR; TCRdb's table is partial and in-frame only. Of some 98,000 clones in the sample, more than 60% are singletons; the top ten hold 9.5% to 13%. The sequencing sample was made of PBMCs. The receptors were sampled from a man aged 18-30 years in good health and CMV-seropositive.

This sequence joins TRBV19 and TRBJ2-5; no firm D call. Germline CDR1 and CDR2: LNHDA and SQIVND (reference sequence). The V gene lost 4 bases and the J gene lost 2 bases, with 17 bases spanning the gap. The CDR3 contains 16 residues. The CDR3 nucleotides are TGTGCCAGTAGTAGCGGTCTTTTGGCAACACAAGAGACCCAGTACTTC. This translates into CASSSGLLATQETQYF.

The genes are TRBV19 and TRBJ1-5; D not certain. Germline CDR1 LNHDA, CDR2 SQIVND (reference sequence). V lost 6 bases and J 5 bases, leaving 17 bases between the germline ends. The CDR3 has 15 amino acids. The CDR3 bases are TGTGCCAGTAGAACCTCGGTATATGCGGATCAGCCCCAGCATTTT. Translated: CASRTSVYADQPQHF.

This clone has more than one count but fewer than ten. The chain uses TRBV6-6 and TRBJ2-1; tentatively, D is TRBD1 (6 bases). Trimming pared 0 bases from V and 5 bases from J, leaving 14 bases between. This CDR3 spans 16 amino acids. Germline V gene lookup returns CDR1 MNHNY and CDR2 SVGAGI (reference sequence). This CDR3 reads CASSYSGAPRNNEQFF. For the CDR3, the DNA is TGTGCCAGCAGTTACTCGGGGGCACCGCGAAACAATGAGCAGTTCTTC.

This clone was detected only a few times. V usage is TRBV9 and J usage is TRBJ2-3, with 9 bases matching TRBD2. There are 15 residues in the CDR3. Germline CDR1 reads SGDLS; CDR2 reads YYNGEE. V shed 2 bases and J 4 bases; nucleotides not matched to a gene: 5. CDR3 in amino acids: CASSVGGGASDTQYF. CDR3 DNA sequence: TGTGCCAGCAGCGTCGGCGGGGGGGCTTCAGATACGCAGTATTTT.

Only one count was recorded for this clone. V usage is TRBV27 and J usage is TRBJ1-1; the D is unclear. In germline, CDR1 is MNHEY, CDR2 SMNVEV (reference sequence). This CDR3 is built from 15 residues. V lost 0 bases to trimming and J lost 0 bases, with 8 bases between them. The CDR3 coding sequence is TGTGCCAGCAGTTTATCCCGCGGATTGAACACTGAAGCTTTCTTT. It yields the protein CASSLSRGLNTEAFF.

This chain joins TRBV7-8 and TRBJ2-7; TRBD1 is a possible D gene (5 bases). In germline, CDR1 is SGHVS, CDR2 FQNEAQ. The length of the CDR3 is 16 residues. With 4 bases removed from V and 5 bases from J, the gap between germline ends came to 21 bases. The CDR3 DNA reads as TGTGCCAGCAGCTACCTCCAGGACAATTTGATCCACGAGCAGTACTTC. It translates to CASSYLQDNLIHEQYF.

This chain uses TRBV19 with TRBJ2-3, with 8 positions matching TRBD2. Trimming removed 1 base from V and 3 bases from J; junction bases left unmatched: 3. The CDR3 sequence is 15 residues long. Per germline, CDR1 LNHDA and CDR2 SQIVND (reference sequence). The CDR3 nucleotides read TGTGCCAGTAGTATAGGCGGGGGGAAGACAGATACGCAGTATTTT. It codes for CASSIGGGKTDTQYF.

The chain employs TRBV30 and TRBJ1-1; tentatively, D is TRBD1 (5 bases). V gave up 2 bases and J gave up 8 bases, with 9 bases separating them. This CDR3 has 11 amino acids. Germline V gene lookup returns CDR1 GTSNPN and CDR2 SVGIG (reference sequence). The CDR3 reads CAWSPRGEAFF. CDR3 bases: TGTGCCTGGAGTCCTCGGGGGGAAGCTTTCTTT.

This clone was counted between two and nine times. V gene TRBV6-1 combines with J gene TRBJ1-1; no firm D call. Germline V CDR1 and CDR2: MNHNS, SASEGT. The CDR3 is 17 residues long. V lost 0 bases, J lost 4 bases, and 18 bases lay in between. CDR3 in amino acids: CASSEARTGYLSTEAFF. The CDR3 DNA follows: TGTGCCAGCAGTGAAGCCAGGACGGGGTATTTGTCCACTGAAGCTTTCTTT.

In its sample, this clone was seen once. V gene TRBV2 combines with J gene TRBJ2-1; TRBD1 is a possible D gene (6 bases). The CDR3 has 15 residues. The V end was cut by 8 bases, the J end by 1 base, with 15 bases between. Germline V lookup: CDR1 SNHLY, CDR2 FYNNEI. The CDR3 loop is CASGVTQGSYNEQFF. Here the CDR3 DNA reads TGTGCCAGCGGGGTAACTCAGGGGTCCTACAATGAGCAGTTCTTC.

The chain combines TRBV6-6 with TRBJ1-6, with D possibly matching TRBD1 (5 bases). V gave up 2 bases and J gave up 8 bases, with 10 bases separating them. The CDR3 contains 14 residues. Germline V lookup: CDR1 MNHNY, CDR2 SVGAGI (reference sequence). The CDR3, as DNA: TGTGCCAGCAGTTACCCAGGGATGGATTCACCCCTCCACTTT. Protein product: CASSYPGMDSPLHF.

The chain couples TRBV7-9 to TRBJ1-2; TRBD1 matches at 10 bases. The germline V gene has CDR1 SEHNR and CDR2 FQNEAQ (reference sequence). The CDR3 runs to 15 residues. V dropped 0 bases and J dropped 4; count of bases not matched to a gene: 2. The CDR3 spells CASSLAGQGTYGYTF. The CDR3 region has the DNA TGTGCCAGCAGCTTAGCGGGACAGGGGACCTATGGCTACACCTTC.

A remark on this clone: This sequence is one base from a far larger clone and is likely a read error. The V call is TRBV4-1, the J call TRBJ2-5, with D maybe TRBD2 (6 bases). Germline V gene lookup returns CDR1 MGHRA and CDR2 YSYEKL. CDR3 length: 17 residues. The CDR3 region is CDSSQDPLGGDQETQYF. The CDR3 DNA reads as TGCGACAGCAGCCAGGATCCATTGGGGGGAGATCAAGAGACCCAGTACTTC.

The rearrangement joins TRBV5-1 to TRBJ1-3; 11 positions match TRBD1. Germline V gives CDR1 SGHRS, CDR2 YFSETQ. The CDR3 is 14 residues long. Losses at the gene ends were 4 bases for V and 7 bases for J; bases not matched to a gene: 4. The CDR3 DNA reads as TGCGCCAGCAGCAACGGACAGGGGGCGAACACCATATATTTT. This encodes CASSNGQGANTIYF.

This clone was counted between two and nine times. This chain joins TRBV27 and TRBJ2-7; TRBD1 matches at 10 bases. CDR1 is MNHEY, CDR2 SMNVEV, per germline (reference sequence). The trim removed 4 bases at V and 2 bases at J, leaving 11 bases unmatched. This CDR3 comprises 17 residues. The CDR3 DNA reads TGTGCCAGCAGTTCTTTATTTCTGGACAGGGGGACCTACGAGCAGTACTTC. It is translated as CASSSLFLDRGTYEQYF.

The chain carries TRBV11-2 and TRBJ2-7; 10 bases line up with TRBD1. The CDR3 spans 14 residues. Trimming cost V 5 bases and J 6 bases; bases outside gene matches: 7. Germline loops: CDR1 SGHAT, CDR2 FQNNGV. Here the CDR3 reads CASSQDRTGGEQYF. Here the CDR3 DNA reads TGTGCCAGCAGCCAAGATCGGACAGGGGGCGAGCAGTACTTC.

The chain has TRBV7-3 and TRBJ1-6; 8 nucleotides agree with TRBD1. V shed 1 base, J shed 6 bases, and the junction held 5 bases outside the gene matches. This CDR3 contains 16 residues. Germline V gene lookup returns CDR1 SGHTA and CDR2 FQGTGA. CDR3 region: CASSLRSQGGNSPLHF. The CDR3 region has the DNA TGTGCCAGCAGCTTAAGGTCACAGGGGGGTAATTCACCCCTCCACTTT.

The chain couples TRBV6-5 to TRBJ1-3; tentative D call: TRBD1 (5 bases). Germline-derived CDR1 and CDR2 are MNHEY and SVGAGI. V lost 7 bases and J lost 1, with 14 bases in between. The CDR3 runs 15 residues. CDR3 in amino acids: CASMLSRQSGNTIYF. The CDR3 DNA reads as TGTGCCAGCATGTTGTCTAGACAGTCTGGAAACACCATATATTTT.

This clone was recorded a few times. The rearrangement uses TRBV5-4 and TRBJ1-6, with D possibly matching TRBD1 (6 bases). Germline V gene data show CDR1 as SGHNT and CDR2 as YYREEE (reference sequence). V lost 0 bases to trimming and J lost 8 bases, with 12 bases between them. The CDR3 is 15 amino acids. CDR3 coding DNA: TGTGCCAGCAGCTTGGGCACGCCAGGGGATTCACCCCTCCACTTT. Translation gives CASSLGTPGDSPLHF.

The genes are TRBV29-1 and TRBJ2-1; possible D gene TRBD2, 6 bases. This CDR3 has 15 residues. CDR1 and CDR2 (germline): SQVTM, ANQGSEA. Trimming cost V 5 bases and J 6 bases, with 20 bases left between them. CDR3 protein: CSVTQLSGGSNEQFF. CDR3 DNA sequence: TGCAGCGTTACGCAGCTTAGCGGCGGAAGCAATGAGCAGTTCTTC.

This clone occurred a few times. The CDR3 protein is CASSFKAGTLDTQYF. For the CDR3, the DNA is TGTGCCAGCAGCTTCAAAGCGGGGACTTTGGATACGCAGTATTTT. J is TRBJ2-3 and V is TRBV7-9; 7 nucleotides align to TRBD2. This CDR3 is built from 15 residues. Germline CDR1 SEHNR, CDR2 FQNEAQ (reference sequence). V shed 3 bases, J shed 6 bases, and the junction held 9 bases outside the gene matches.

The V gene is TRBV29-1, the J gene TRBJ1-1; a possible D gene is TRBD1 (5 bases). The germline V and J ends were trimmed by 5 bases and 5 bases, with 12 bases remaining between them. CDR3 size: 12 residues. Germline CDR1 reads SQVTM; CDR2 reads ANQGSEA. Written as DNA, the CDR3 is TGCAGCGTTCAACAGGCGGGGACTGAAGCTTTCTTT. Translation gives CSVQQAGTEAFF. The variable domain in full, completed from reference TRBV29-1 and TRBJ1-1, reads SAVISQKPSRDICQRGTSLTIQCQVDSQVTMMFWYRQQPGQSLTLIATANQGSEATYESGFVIDKFPISRPNLTFSTLTVSNMSPEDSSIYLCSVQQAGTEAFFGQGTRLTVV.

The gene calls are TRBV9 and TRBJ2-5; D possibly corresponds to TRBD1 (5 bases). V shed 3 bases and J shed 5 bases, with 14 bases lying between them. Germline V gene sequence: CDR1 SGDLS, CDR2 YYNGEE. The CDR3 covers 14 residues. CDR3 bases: TGTGCCAGCAGCGGGGCCGGCAGGGTTGAGACCCAGTACTTC. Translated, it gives CASSGAGRVETQYF.

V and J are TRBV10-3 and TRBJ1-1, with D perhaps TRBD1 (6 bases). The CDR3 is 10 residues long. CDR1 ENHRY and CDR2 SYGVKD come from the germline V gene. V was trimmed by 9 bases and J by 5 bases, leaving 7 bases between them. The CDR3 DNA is TGTGCCATAGGACAGACTGAAGCTTTCTTT. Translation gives CAIGQTEAFF.

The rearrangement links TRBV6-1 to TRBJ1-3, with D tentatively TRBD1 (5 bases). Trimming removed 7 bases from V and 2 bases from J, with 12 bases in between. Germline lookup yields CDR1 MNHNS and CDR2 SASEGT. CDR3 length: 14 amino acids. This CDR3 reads CASTTGGAGNTIYF. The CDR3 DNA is TGTGCCAGCACCACGGGGGGGGCTGGAAACACCATATATTTT.

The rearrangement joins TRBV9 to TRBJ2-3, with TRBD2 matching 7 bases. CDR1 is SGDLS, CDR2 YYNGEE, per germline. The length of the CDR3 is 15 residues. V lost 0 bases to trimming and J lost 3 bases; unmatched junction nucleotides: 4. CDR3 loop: CASSVEGGLTDTQYF. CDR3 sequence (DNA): TGTGCCAGCAGCGTAGAGGGAGGGTTAACAGATACGCAGTATTTT. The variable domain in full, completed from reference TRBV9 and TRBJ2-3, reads DSGVTQTPKHLITATGQRVTLRCSPRSGDLSVYWYQQSLDQGLQFLIQYYNGEERAKGNILERFSAQQFPDLHSELNLSSLELGDSALYFCASSVEGGLTDTQYFGPGTRLTVL.

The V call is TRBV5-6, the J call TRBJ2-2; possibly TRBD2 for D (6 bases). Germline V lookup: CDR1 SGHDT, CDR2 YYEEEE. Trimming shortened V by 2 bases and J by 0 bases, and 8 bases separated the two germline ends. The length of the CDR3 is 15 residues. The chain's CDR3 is CASSFGGTNTGELFF. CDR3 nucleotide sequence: TGTGCCAGCAGCTTTGGGGGGACGAACACCGGGGAGCTGTTTTTT.

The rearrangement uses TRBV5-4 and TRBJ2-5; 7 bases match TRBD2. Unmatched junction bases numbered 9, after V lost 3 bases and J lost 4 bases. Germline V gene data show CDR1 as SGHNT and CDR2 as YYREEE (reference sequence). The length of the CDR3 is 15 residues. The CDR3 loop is CASSSPAIAGETQYF. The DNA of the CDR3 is TGTGCCAGCAGCTCCCCGGCGATAGCGGGAGAGACCCAGTACTTC.

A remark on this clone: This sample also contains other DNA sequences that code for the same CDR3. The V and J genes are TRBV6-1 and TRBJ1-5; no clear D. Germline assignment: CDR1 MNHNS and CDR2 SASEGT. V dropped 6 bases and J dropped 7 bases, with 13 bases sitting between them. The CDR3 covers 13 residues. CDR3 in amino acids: CASSDGGWQPQHF. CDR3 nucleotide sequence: TGTGCCAGCAGCGACGGAGGGTGGCAGCCCCAGCATTTT.

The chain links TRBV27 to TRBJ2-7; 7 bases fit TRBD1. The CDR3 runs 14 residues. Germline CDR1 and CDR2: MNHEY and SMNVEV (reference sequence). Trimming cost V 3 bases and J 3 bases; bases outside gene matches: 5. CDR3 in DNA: TGTGCCAGCAGTTTGGGGTCAGGGGGCTACGAGCAGTACTTC. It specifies CASSLGSGGYEQYF.